This record concerns one T cell receptor beta chain sequence. This sample was taken from a study of beta chain features in type 1 diabetes. On the study more broadly: Patients did not differ from healthy donors in age, gender or cell yield.

Germline V gives CDR1 SGHDT, CDR2 YYEEEE. The CDR3 is made up of 14 amino acids. V lost 4 bases, J lost 6 bases, and 15 bases lay in between. Expressed TCRB transcripts were sequenced, since all the RNA that had been isolated was reverse transcribed. Using immunoSEQ multiplex PCR, the repertoire was profiled, and TCRdb retains in-frame clones only, with some absent. The sample includes just over 600,000 clones, around 15% of them seen just once. Sequences were obtained from naive CD4+ T cells from blood. The chain couples TRBV5-6 to TRBJ2-3, with D possibly being TRBD1 or TRBD2 (5 bases each). This sequence was found in a man aged 18 to 30 in good health. The CDR3 protein is CASSPGASTDTQYF. In DNA, the CDR3 is TGTGCCAGCAGCCCCGGGGCCTCCACCGATACGCAGTATTTT.